This TCR beta chain was captured in a study of blood T cell repertoires in COVID-19. Study details: COVID-19 samples collected from the United States, Italy and Spain covered acute and convalescent phases. From T cells, B-cell-depleted T cells, or PBMCs came the material, which was cDNA or gDNA.

Germline-derived CDR1 and CDR2 are SQVTM and ANQGSEA. The CDR3 sequence is 11 residues long. V was cut by 7 bases and J by 5 bases, with 11 bases left in between. Under the authors' procedure: Counts of nucleated cells, estimated from reference gene primer amplification, were obtained. The data were produced by immunoSEQ multiplex PCR, yet TCRdb's version contains in-frame clones alone and is incomplete. That table gives V, J and clone size, and the DNA gave D and trimming. The table records 120,000 or so clones, about 75% of them present only once. The chain carries TRBV29-1 and TRBJ1-2, with D perhaps matching TRBD1 (5 bases). The source is a woman older than 75 with active or convalescent COVID-19. Sequencing was done on a sample of peripheral blood. The CDR3 loop reads CSDKEGYGYTF. The CDR3 DNA sequence: TGCAGCGATAAGGAGGGGTATGGCTACACCTTC.